Detailed here is one T cell receptor beta chain. This clonotype was counted at least ten times. Its antigen is unknown. Base qualities are not recorded, but no much larger clone differs from it by a single base. At the junction V is shortened by 0 bases and J by 7 bases, with 14 bases in between. The CDR3 contains 15 residues, cysteine and phenylalanine counted. Left in the record is the CDR3 DNA by itself, 45 bases read in frame from the first base. The germline V gene yields SGHRS for CDR1 and YFSETQ for CDR2. Stable Graves' hyperthyroidism was defined as the absence of progression to ophthalmopathy over 18 months of follow-up. Hyperthyroidism patients were aged 18 to 65 years and newly diagnosed, with disease duration of less than 2 months. Any patient with an uncontrolled infection, another autoimmune disease, pregnancy or lactation was excluded. Diagnoses relied on clinical symptoms, serum thyroxine and TRAb, thyroid ultrasound and orbital computed tomography. PBMCs were isolated from 8 to 10 ml of fresh peripheral blood by Ficoll-Paque density gradient centrifugation. Total RNA was extracted with Trizol reagent, and quality was checked on an Agilent 2100 Bioanalyzer.

Amplification of TCR beta CDR3 regions was carried out from RNA transcripts. The TCR CDR3 was subjected to a first round of RT-PCR using the HTBI primer set and the Qiagen OneStep RT-PCR kit. The libraries were constructed in a second round of multiplex PCR and then size-selected and purified. Sequencing of the libraries was done on an Illumina HiSeq2000 using paired-end 100 bp reads. In the source study's methods: SOAPnuke was used to process the raw data, removing reads that contained adapters or uncalled bases, had a mean Phred below 15, or lacked an exact match to the constant primer or identifier. COPE v1.2.5 was used to merge the high-quality paired reads, and each unique nucleotide sequence was defined as a clonotype. MiTCR v1.1 was used to align the clonotypes against IMGT TRBV, TRBD and TRBJ reference segments. Only V-J combinations with frequency above 0.0001, covering approximately 99% of repertoires, were analysed. A TCS score was defined as the ratio of F50 (clonal expansion) to E x V (chaos), with BLOSUM62-based TCRdist applied between CDR3 peptides within each V-J. Welch's t-statistics and random forest reduced roughly 540 V-J features to fewer than 15, which were used in a naive Bayes classifier (R e1071). TCRdb trimmed the raw reads at Q25, called clones with MiXCR and kept productive beta chains. Under each unique CDR3 protein, matching rows form one entry showing the most common genes and DNA. These V and J calls are TCRdb output, not the study's own analysis. This sample is represented by some 350,000 distinct CDR3 sequences; over 15% of them were singletons. Around 3.4% of the sample belongs to the ten largest clones.

This sample was taken from a study of T cells in Graves' hyperthyroidism and ophthalmopathy (dated by TCRdb to about 2019). The study in broad terms: Peripheral blood was sampled at the time of initial diagnosis, prior to any treatment. To identify distinguishing TCR V-J signatures, a discovery cohort of around 98 patients was used, comprising approximately 40 with Graves' ophthalmopathy and around 60 with stable Graves' hyperthyroidism. Prospective prediction of ophthalmopathy was tested in an independent validation cohort of approximately 19 hyperthyroidism patients and 17 patients who later progressed to ophthalmopathy. The 100 discovery patients were randomly split 7:3 into training and test sets. Thyroid tissue and blood T-cell repertoires from roughly six Graves' hyperthyroidism patients were also compared in the study. After blood sampling, hyperthyroidism patients were treated with methimazole at a starting dose of 30 mg daily, and ophthalmopathy patients were treated with high-dose intravenous methylprednisolone. TCR Vbeta CDR3 sequencing of 140 or so peripheral blood samples (under 45 ophthalmopathy, 75 to 85 hyperthyroidism and 17 progressor patients) is reported in the paper. The full study reports these points: Most expanded thyroid clonotypes (frequency above 0.001) were also found in blood, which suggests that blood repertoires may mirror thyroid immune responses. In validation, the model predicted progression to ophthalmopathy with approximately 70% sensitivity and approximately 74% specificity, a median of approximately 6.7 months before onset. Ophthalmopathy was separated from stable hyperthyroidism by a 13 V-J signature model, with 87.88% sensitivity and about 81% specificity obtained in cross-validation and 80%/75% obtained in testing. No statistical method was used to set the sample size in advance, and investigators knew the group allocation.

The source material was blood. This TCR was sampled from a woman under 30 with Graves' hyperthyroidism. The chain is made from TRBV5-1 and TRBJ2-4; the D gene is possibly TRBD1 or TRBD2, each agreeing over 6 bases. The DNA sequence is given as TGCGCCAGCAGCTTGGCCGTCGGGGGCGCTAACATTCAGTACTTC. This gives the protein CASSLAVGGANIQYF.